The 25 T cell receptor beta chains below all came from one sample that was sequenced in a study of blood T cell repertoires in COVID-19. Produced via immunoSEQ multiplex PCR; TCRdb's table is partial and in-frame only. The data show 200,000 to 300,000 clones, approximately 81% seen once. Input material: peripheral blood. Every receptor here comes from a man in his 60s with acute or convalescent COVID-19.

Remarks on this clone: Other nucleotide sequences from this sample produce the same CDR3. V is TRBV18 and J is TRBJ1-3; D is uncertain. This CDR3 region has 14 residues. CDR1 is KGHSH and CDR2 is LQKENI in the germline V gene. V gave up 4 bases and J gave up 0 bases, with 7 bases separating them. The CDR3 spells CASSRDSSGNTIYF. CDR3 bases: TGTGCCAGCTCACGAGACTCCTCTGGAAACACCATATATTTT.

This CDR3 is CASSPATSGAGELFF. The CDR3 nucleotides read TGTGCCAGCAGCCCCGCGACTAGTGGCGCCGGGGAGCTGTTTTTT. The V call is TRBV7-3, the J call TRBJ2-2; a possible D gene is TRBD2 (6 bases). The V and J ends lost 5 bases and 6 bases respectively, with 16 bases between them. This CDR3 has 15 amino acids. Germline lookup yields CDR1 SGHTA and CDR2 FQGTGA.

In this sample, this clone turned up a few times. The chain couples TRBV20-1 to TRBJ1-1, with TRBD1 matching over 9 bases. The CDR3 runs 15 residues. J gave up 4 bases and V 3 bases, and 9 bases lay outside the gene matches. Per germline, CDR1 DFQATT and CDR2 SNEGSKA (reference sequence). The CDR3 DNA is TGCAGTGCTAGTAGCAGGACAGGGGTGCGCACTGAAGCTTTCTTT. Its protein product is CSASSRTGVRTEAFF.

The rearrangement joins TRBV2 to TRBJ1-2; tentatively, D is TRBD1 (6 bases). Looked up from germline, CDR1 is SNHLY and CDR2 is FYNNEI. V was trimmed by 1 base and J by 4 bases, leaving 16 bases between them. The length of the CDR3 is 16 residues. In DNA, the CDR3 is TGTGCCAGCAGTGAAGTAGGCAGGGGAAGGGGCTATGGCTACACCTTC. Translating gives CASSEVGRGRGYGYTF. Based on the CDR3 plus reference TRBV2 and TRBJ1-2, the full variable domain is EPEVTQTPSHQVTQMGQEVILRCVPISNHLYFYWYRQILGQKVEFLVSFYNNEISEKSEIFDDQFSVERPDGSNFTLKIRSTKLEDSAMYFCASSEVGRGRGYGYTFGSGTRLTVV.

V is TRBV29-1 and J is TRBJ1-2; possibly TRBD1 for D (5 bases). The CDR3 has 11 amino acids. Per the germline V gene, CDR1 is SQVTM and CDR2 is ANQGSEA. The V end was cut by 6 bases, the J end by 3 bases, with 8 bases between. The CDR3: CSVQGDYGYTF. The CDR3 bases are TGCAGCGTCCAAGGGGACTATGGCTACACCTTC.

In this sample, this clone turned up a few times. The chain employs TRBV28 and TRBJ2-7, with TRBD1 as a possible D gene (6 bases). This CDR3 comprises 16 residues. CDR1 and CDR2 from the germline V gene are MDHEN and SYDVKM. V lost 1 base to trimming and J lost 7 bases, with 20 bases between them. This CDR3 is CASSLFRGRGDTEQYF. The CDR3 DNA reads TGTGCCAGCAGTTTATTCCGCGGCAGGGGAGACACGGAGCAGTACTTC.

The rearrangement joins TRBV5-4 to TRBJ1-6; D not certain. Trimming shortened V by 4 bases and J by 8 bases, and 19 bases separated the two germline ends. The CDR3 consists of 16 residues. Germline V gene sequence: CDR1 SGHNT, CDR2 YYREEE (reference sequence). CDR3 nucleotides: TGTGCCAGCAGCCTGTCCAGGCTCCCGTCGGATTCACCCCTCCACTTT. It codes for CASSLSRLPSDSPLHF. Full variable domain (remainder filled in from reference TRBV5-4 and TRBJ1-6): ETGVTQSPTHLIKTRGQQVTLRCSSQSGHNTVSWYQQALGQGPQFIFQYYREEENGRGNFPPRFSGLQFPNYSSELNVNALELDDSALYLCASSLSRLPSDSPLHFGNGTRLTVT.

CDR3 bases: TGTGCCAGCAGCCCTCGGGACTACAACTACGAGCAGTACTTC. It specifies CASSPRDYNYEQYF. The genes are TRBV9 and TRBJ2-7; 7 bases map to TRBD2. J was trimmed by 3 bases and V by 4 bases; bases with no gene match: 7. CDR3 length equals 14 residues. Germline assignment: CDR1 SGDLS and CDR2 YYNGEE. The full variable domain, in which reference TRBV9 and TRBJ2-7 provide the parts outside the CDR3, is DSGVTQTPKHLITATGQRVTLRCSPRSGDLSVYWYQQSLDQGLQFLIQYYNGEERAKGNILERFSAQQFPDLHSELNLSSLELGDSALYFCASSPRDYNYEQYFGPGTRLTVT.

Details on this clone: At one boundary the junction diverges from the germline segment, which might be a read error. This sequence joins TRBV12-5 and TRBJ2-5; the D gene is possibly TRBD2 (6 bases). The CDR3 is made up of 13 amino acids. CDR1 and CDR2 from the germline V gene are LGHNT and FRNRAP. CDR3 bases: TGTGCTAGTGGTTTGTCGGGAGAAGAAACCCAGTACTTC. Translation gives CASGLSGEETQYF.

V usage is TRBV5-1 and J usage is TRBJ2-1; TRBD2 matches 14 bases. Germline CDR1 and CDR2: SGHRS and YFSETQ. Trimming at V came to 5 bases and at J to 4 bases, leaving 2 bases not matched to a gene. The CDR3 covers 15 residues. CDR3 loop: CASRRTSGGYNEQFF. The CDR3 DNA follows: TGCGCCAGCAGACGGACTAGCGGGGGGTACAATGAGCAGTTCTTC.

On this clone itself: This specimen includes other DNA sequences encoding the same CDR3. The V and J genes are TRBV6-5 and TRBJ2-5; D is unclear. Germline CDR1 reads MNHEY; CDR2 reads SVGAGI. V lost 1 base, J lost 0 bases, and 6 bases lay in between. This CDR3 spans 14 amino acids. CDR3 nucleotides: TGTGCCAGCAGTTACTTCGCAGACCAAGAGACCCAGTACTTC. Translation: CASSYFADQETQYF.

The chain joins TRBV28 to TRBJ2-3; D is unresolved. CDR3 length: 15 amino acids. Germline V gene sequence: CDR1 MDHEN, CDR2 SYDVKM. V gave up 4 bases and J gave up 1 base, with 12 bases separating them. CDR3 in DNA: TGTGCCAGCAGTTCTACCCCGGTGGGCACAGATACGCAGTATTTT. This sequence encodes CASSSTPVGTDTQYF.

Remarks on this clone: This same CDR3 is encoded by further DNA sequences in the sample. This sequence joins TRBV19 and TRBJ1-5, with D possibly being TRBD1 (5 bases). Between the trimmed V and J ends, which lost 4 bases and 4 bases, there was a span of 5 bases. Germline CDR1 LNHDA, CDR2 SQIVND (reference sequence). This CDR3 is built from 12 residues. CDR3 sequence reads: CASSTGNQPQHF. CDR3 in DNA: TGTGCCAGTAGTACAGGGAATCAGCCCCAGCATTTT.

This chain connects TRBV9 to TRBJ2-4; the D gene is possibly TRBD1 (5 bases). V lost 0 bases and J lost 6, with 10 bases in between. Germline V gene data show CDR1 as SGDLS and CDR2 as YYNGEE. The CDR3 length is 14 residues. CDR3 sequence: CASSVGGAGNIQYF. CDR3 DNA: TGTGCCAGCAGCGTAGGGGGCGCAGGAAACATTCAGTACTTC.

J is TRBJ2-1 and V is TRBV5-1; 10 bases are shared with TRBD2. J gave up 4 bases and V 0 bases, and 10 bases lay outside the gene matches. The CDR3 totals 18 residues. CDR1 and CDR2 from the germline V gene are SGHRS and YFSETQ. This CDR3 reads CASSLVGTGLAVYNEQFF. The CDR3 nucleotides are TGCGCCAGCAGCTTGGTTGGGACAGGACTAGCGGTATACAATGAGCAGTTCTTC.

V usage is TRBV4-1 and J usage is TRBJ1-4; perhaps TRBD1 as D (6 bases). The CDR3 has 16 amino acids. Germline V gene sequence: CDR1 MGHRA, CDR2 YSYEKL. Trimming cost V 0 bases and J 5 bases, with 13 bases left between them. The CDR3 is CASSQEGTSPNEKLFF. CDR3 coding DNA: TGCGCCAGCAGCCAAGAGGGGACATCACCAAATGAAAAACTGTTTTTT.

This chain links TRBV19 with TRBJ2-7; D gene unclear. Germline lookup yields CDR1 LNHDA and CDR2 SQIVND (reference sequence). V shed 1 base and J shed 1 base, with 8 bases lying between them. The CDR3 contains 14 residues. CDR3 amino acids: CASSIAVRSYEQYF. CDR3 bases: TGTGCCAGTAGTATAGCGGTGCGGTCCTACGAGCAGTACTTC.

This clone was seen only a few times. The chain employs TRBV11-2 and TRBJ1-2; the match to TRBD1 covers 9 bases. Germline values: CDR1 SGHAT, CDR2 FQNNGV. V lost 1 base to trimming and J lost 4 bases; unmatched junction nucleotides: 7. The CDR3 totals 16 residues. The CDR3 here is CASSLAQGAGVYGYTF. The CDR3 bases are TGTGCCAGCAGCTTAGCACAGGGGGCAGGGGTCTATGGCTACACCTTC.

The J gene is TRBJ1-6, the V gene TRBV3-1 (or the pseudogene TRBV3-2); D not certain. CDR1 and CDR2 from the germline V gene are LGHDT and YNNKEL (reference sequence). The V gene lost 1 base and the J gene lost 7 bases, with 5 bases spanning the gap. CDR3 length: 13 residues. The CDR3 bases are TGTGCCAGCAGCCAAGCCGGGAATTCACCCCTCCACTTT. Residues: CASSQAGNSPLHF.

The V call is TRBV11-2, the J call TRBJ1-1; TRBD1 might be the D (6 bases). Trimming cost V 6 bases and J 8 bases, with 16 bases left between them. From germline, CDR1 is SGHAT and CDR2 FQNNGV. The CDR3 length is 13 residues. CDR3 nucleotides: TGTGCCAGCAGACAACCCTCGACAGGAGAAGCTTTCTTT. Its translation is CASRQPSTGEAFF.

This sequence joins TRBV5-1 and TRBJ2-1; no reliable D call. The germline gives CDR1 SGHRS, CDR2 YFSETQ. Trimming cost V 4 bases and J 5 bases, with 19 bases left between them. This CDR3 spans 16 amino acids. CDR3: CASSPPPGQAHNEQFF. Written as DNA, the CDR3 is TGCGCCAGCAGCCCCCCTCCTGGCCAGGCTCACAATGAGCAGTTCTTC.

This rearrangement joins TRBV6-5 to TRBJ2-4; maybe TRBD2 (5 bases). This CDR3 is 14 amino acids long. Germline V gene sequence: CDR1 MNHEY, CDR2 SVGAGI. The germline V and J ends were trimmed by 6 bases and 0 bases, with 9 bases remaining between them. The CDR3 is CASSPRGAKNIQYF. The CDR3 region has the DNA TGTGCCAGCAGCCCCCGGGGAGCCAAAAACATTCAGTACTTC.

This clone came up once. V is TRBV19 and J is TRBJ2-7; 10 nucleotides line up with TRBD1. V lost 3 bases and J lost 6; bases outside the gene matches: 8. In germline, CDR1 is LNHDA, CDR2 SQIVND (reference sequence). The CDR3 totals 15 residues. The CDR3 nucleotides read TGTGCCAGTAGTATTCCTGACAGGGGGCGCAGCGAGCAGTACTTC. Amino acid sequence: CASSIPDRGRSEQYF.

The chain couples TRBV28 to TRBJ1-1; 8 bases align to TRBD1. V lost 5 bases to trimming and J lost 11 bases; unmatched junction nucleotides: 10. CDR1 MDHEN and CDR2 SYDVKM come from the germline V gene. This CDR3 spans 13 amino acids. CDR3 residues: CASSQDRGRMAFF. The CDR3 DNA sequence: TGTGCCAGCAGTCAAGACAGGGGAAGGATGGCTTTCTTT.

This clone has only one observation. The chain uses TRBV9 and TRBJ2-7; 7 positions match TRBD2. The CDR3 loop spans 13 amino acids. Per germline, CDR1 SGDLS and CDR2 YYNGEE. V trimming: 4 bases; J trimming: 5 bases; junction bases outside the gene matches: 6. This CDR3 reads CASSPLGGNEQYF. The DNA for the CDR3 is TGTGCCAGCAGCCCTCTCGGGGGGAACGAGCAGTACTTC.